One and the same sample provided the 26 T cell receptor beta chains below, sequenced in a study of blood T cell repertoires in COVID-19. TCRdb's copy holds only in-frame clones and misses some; the assay was immunoSEQ multiplex PCR. This sample carries tens of thousands of clones, 65% to 85% of them seen once, and the ten largest clones take around 4.1%. Sequencing was done on a sample of peripheral blood. These receptors were taken from a woman in her fifties or sixties with acute or convalescent COVID-19.

The chain links TRBV4-1 to TRBJ2-1, with 14 bases identical to TRBD2. The CDR3 loop spans 19 amino acids. CDR1 is MGHRA, CDR2 YSYEKL, per germline. V dropped 0 bases and J dropped 10; count of bases not matched to a gene: 14. In DNA form, the CDR3 reads TGCGCCAGCAGCCAAGATGGACTAGCGGGGGGCCTATTTTACCCCGAGCAGTTCTTC. Protein sequence: CASSQDGLAGGLFYPEQFF.

The chain joins TRBV6-5 to TRBJ1-5; unclear D gene. Germline CDR1 is MNHEY and CDR2 is SVGAGI. Trimming cost V 6 bases and J 6 bases, with 18 bases left between them. This CDR3 has 15 amino acids. CDR3 region: CASSPEEGIGQPQHF. In nucleotides, the CDR3 is TGTGCCAGCAGCCCCGAGGAGGGAATCGGTCAGCCCCAGCATTTT.

The rearrangement links TRBV5-1 to TRBJ1-1; D possibly corresponds to TRBD1 (6 bases). V was pared by 4 bases and J by 5 bases, with 15 bases between. The CDR3 has 14 residues. Germline V gene lookup returns CDR1 SGHRS and CDR2 YFSETQ. The CDR3: CASSGGQKETEAFF. CDR3 nucleotide sequence: TGCGCCAGCAGCGGCGGACAGAAAGAGACTGAAGCTTTCTTT. The full variable domain, in which reference TRBV5-1 and TRBJ1-1 provide the parts outside the CDR3, is KAGVTQTPRYLIKTRGQQVTLSCSPISGHRSVSWYQQTPGQGLQFLFEYFSETQRNKGNFPGRFSGRQFSNSRSEMNVSTLELGDSALYLCASSGGQKETEAFFGQGTRLTVV.

The CDR3 nucleotides read TGTGCCAGTATCGACAGGTTGGGGCGTCTGTCCCCGAACACTGAAGCTTTCTTT. Residues: CASIDRLGRLSPNTEAFF. This chain joins TRBV19 and TRBJ1-1; possibly TRBD1 for D (6 bases). The CDR3 has 18 amino acids. V was shortened by 7 bases and J by 1 base, with 25 bases between the two germline ends. Germline loops: CDR1 LNHDA, CDR2 SQIVND (reference sequence).

This chain joins TRBV5-1 and TRBJ2-7; TRBD2 aligns across 9 bases. Unmatched junction bases numbered 2, after V lost 4 bases and J lost 0 bases. The CDR3 consists of 14 residues. Germline loops: CDR1 SGHRS, CDR2 YFSETQ. Here the CDR3 reads CASSTTSGSYEQYF. In nucleotides, the CDR3 is TGCGCCAGCAGCACGACTAGCGGCTCCTACGAGCAGTACTTC. The variable domain in full, completed from reference TRBV5-1 and TRBJ2-7, reads KAGVTQTPRYLIKTRGQQVTLSCSPISGHRSVSWYQQTPGQGLQFLFEYFSETQRNKGNFPGRFSGRQFSNSRSEMNVSTLELGDSALYLCASSTTSGSYEQYFGPGTRLTVT.

This clone has just one count. The genes are TRBV19 and TRBJ2-3; D unresolved. V was clipped by 5 bases and J by 1 base, with 13 bases between them. The CDR3 sequence is 15 residues long. Germline V gives CDR1 LNHDA, CDR2 SQIVND (reference sequence). This CDR3 is CASSSSELGTDTQYF. CDR3 DNA: TGTGCCAGTAGTTCCTCCGAACTCGGCACAGATACGCAGTATTTT.

The chain is built from TRBV6-2 or TRBV6-3 and TRBJ2-3; 10 bases fit TRBD2. The CDR3 is 17 residues long. V shed 5 bases, J shed 1 base, and the junction held 9 bases outside the gene matches. Germline-derived CDR1 and CDR2 are MNHEY and SVGEGT. The CDR3 loop is CASSERGGPWGTDTQYF. In DNA form, the CDR3 reads TGTGCCAGCAGTGAGCGGGGGGGGCCGTGGGGCACAGATACGCAGTATTTT.

The chain links TRBV10-1 to TRBJ2-3, with D possibly matching TRBD2 (6 bases). Trimming removed 0 bases from V and 4 bases from J, with 17 bases in between. This CDR3 contains 17 residues. Germline V CDR1 and CDR2: WNHNN, SYGVQD (reference sequence). CDR3 DNA: TGCGCCAGCAGTGAGTCGTATCGTGAGGGCGGGGCAGATACGCAGTATTTT. Translated, it gives CASSESYREGGADTQYF.

This sequence joins TRBV3-1 (or the pseudogene TRBV3-2) and TRBJ1-2, with a possible D match to TRBD1 (5 bases). CDR3 size: 13 residues. Per germline, CDR1 LGHDT and CDR2 YNNKEL (reference sequence). V shed 1 base and J shed 2 bases, with 5 bases lying between them. The CDR3 DNA sequence: TGTGCCAGCAGCCAAGCAGGGAACTATGGCTACACCTTC. It yields the protein CASSQAGNYGYTF.

This clone was counted once. The rearrangement uses TRBV11-2 and TRBJ1-6; no definite D call. The CDR3 is 15 residues long. CDR1 is SGHAT, CDR2 FQNNGV, per germline. The ends were cut back, 0 bases at V and 8 bases at J, with 11 bases in the middle. CDR3 sequence: CASSLESGLDSPLHF. The DNA for the CDR3 is TGTGCCAGCAGCTTAGAGTCGGGGTTGGATTCACCCCTCCACTTT.

The V call is TRBV4-1, the J call TRBJ1-5, with TRBD1 identical over 9 bases. This CDR3 contains 15 residues. The J segment lost 6 bases and the V segment lost 1 base, leaving 4 bases of the junction unmatched. Germline CDR1 MGHRA, CDR2 YSYEKL. The CDR3 loop reads CASSQGDRAAQPQHF. CDR3 DNA sequence: TGCGCCAGCAGCCAAGGGGACAGGGCCGCTCAGCCCCAGCATTTT.

The V call is TRBV19, the J call TRBJ1-2; the D is unclear. Germline V gene sequence: CDR1 LNHDA, CDR2 SQIVND (reference sequence). The germline V and J ends were trimmed by 3 bases and 2 bases, with 13 bases remaining between them. CDR3 length: 15 residues. In nucleotides, the CDR3 is TGTGCCAGTAGTATCTCACCGTCGGGGAACTATGGCTACACCTTC. It specifies CASSISPSGNYGYTF.

A single count supports this clone. Other nucleotide sequences in the sample specify the same CDR3. V gene TRBV24-1 combines with J gene TRBJ1-2; TRBD1 matches at 9 bases. After removal of 7 bases from V and 5 bases from J, the junction contained 4 bases not matched to a gene. The CDR3 contains 13 residues. Germline V CDR1 and CDR2: KGHDR, SFDVKD. This chain's CDR3 is CATSPGQGYGYTF. DNA of the CDR3: TGTGCCACCAGCCCTGGACAGGGGTATGGCTACACCTTC.

This chain uses TRBV20-1 with TRBJ2-1; 8 positions match TRBD1. Losses at the gene ends were 3 bases for V and 7 bases for J; bases not matched to a gene: 8. The CDR3 is 14 residues long. Germline V gene sequence: CDR1 DFQATT, CDR2 SNEGSKA (reference sequence). The CDR3 region has the DNA TGCAGTGCTAGTGCCGGGACAGGAGTGAATGAGCAGTTCTTC. Translated: CSASAGTGVNEQFF.

The V gene is TRBV30, the J gene TRBJ2-7, with D hard to call. Germline CDR1 GTSNPN, CDR2 SVGIG (reference sequence). Trimming cost V 0 bases and J 7 bases, with 7 bases left between them. The CDR3 contains 11 residues. The CDR3, as DNA: TGTGCCTGGAGTGTGGTCGGGGAGCAGTACTTC. Encoded protein: CAWSVVGEQYF.

The chain combines TRBV7-9 with TRBJ2-7; the match to TRBD1 covers 11 bases. This CDR3 spans 15 amino acids. Germline CDR1 is SEHNR and CDR2 is FQNEAQ (reference sequence). The trim removed 3 bases at V and 3 bases at J, leaving 4 bases unmatched. The CDR3 nucleotides are TGTGCCAGCAGCTTCGGGGGGACAGGGGGCTACGAGCAGTACTTC. Translating it yields CASSFGGTGGYEQYF.

The chain couples TRBV3-1 (or the pseudogene TRBV3-2) to TRBJ1-5; D gene ambiguous. Trimming removed 1 base from V and 7 bases from J, with 5 bases in between. From germline, CDR1 is LGHDT and CDR2 YNNKEL (reference sequence). The CDR3 contains 12 residues. The CDR3 region is CASSQGGQPQHF. DNA of the CDR3: TGTGCCAGCAGCCAAGGAGGGCAGCCCCAGCATTTT.

This clone has just one count. The chain uses TRBV6-1 and TRBJ1-1; D remains unclear. Looked up from germline, CDR1 is MNHNS and CDR2 is SASEGT. V was trimmed by 0 bases and J by 4 bases, leaving 15 bases between them. The CDR3 contains 16 residues. The CDR3 bases are TGTGCCAGCAGTGAAGCCCTTTTTCTTGGCGGCACTGAAGCTTTCTTT. Translated, it gives CASSEALFLGGTEAFF.

The rearrangement uses TRBV12-3 or TRBV12-4 and TRBJ1-5; D ambiguous. Trimming took 7 bases from V and 3 from J, leaving 7 bases between them. The CDR3 loop spans 12 amino acids. The CDR3 DNA sequence: TGTGCCAGCACCCGACTCAATCAGCCCCAGCATTTT. As protein: CASTRLNQPQHF.

The genes are TRBV5-4 and TRBJ1-1, with D unclear. V lost 3 bases and J lost 0, with 12 bases in between. CDR3 length: 15 residues. Germline V lookup: CDR1 SGHNT, CDR2 YYREEE (reference sequence). Here the CDR3 DNA reads TGTGCCAGCAGCTCGAAGACAAATCTGAACACTGAAGCTTTCTTT. This translates into CASSSKTNLNTEAFF.

The V call is TRBV24-1, the J call TRBJ1-1; the D gene is possibly TRBD1 (5 bases). The germline V and J ends were trimmed by 6 bases and 6 bases, with 13 bases remaining between them. Germline assignment: CDR1 KGHDR and CDR2 SFDVKD. The CDR3 runs to 13 residues. CDR3 coding DNA: TGTGCCACCAGTCGGGGAGCGGGGCCTGAAGCTTTCTTT. The encoded protein is CATSRGAGPEAFF.

The V gene is TRBV7-3, the J gene TRBJ2-7; 8 bases are a match to TRBD1. The length of the CDR3 is 15 residues. Germline-derived CDR1 and CDR2 are SGHTA and FQGTGA. Losses at the gene ends were 5 bases for V and 0 bases for J; bases not matched to a gene: 6. This CDR3 is CASSPGQGPSYEQYF. The CDR3 nucleotides are TGTGCCAGCAGCCCCGGACAGGGACCCTCCTACGAGCAGTACTTC.

V and J are TRBV6-1 and TRBJ2-7, with TRBD2 as a possible D gene (5 bases). Deletions cut 1 base from V and 2 bases from J, with 12 bases between. Germline-derived CDR1 and CDR2 are MNHNS and SASEGT. The CDR3 consists of 15 residues. The CDR3 protein is CASSEGASPTYEQYF. Written as DNA, the CDR3 is TGTGCCAGCAGTGAAGGGGCTAGCCCAACCTACGAGCAGTACTTC.

J is TRBJ1-5 and V is TRBV9, with D perhaps matching TRBD1 (6 bases). The ends were cut back, 2 bases at V and 3 bases at J, with 12 bases in the middle. CDR1 SGDLS and CDR2 YYNGEE come from the germline V gene. CDR3 length equals 15 residues. The CDR3 sequence: CASSVTGTSNQPQHF. The CDR3 DNA follows: TGTGCCAGCAGCGTCACCGGGACATCCAATCAGCCCCAGCATTTT. The whole variable domain, filled in from reference TRBV9 and TRBJ1-5, reads DSGVTQTPKHLITATGQRVTLRCSPRSGDLSVYWYQQSLDQGLQFLIQYYNGEERAKGNILERFSAQQFPDLHSELNLSSLELGDSALYFCASSVTGTSNQPQHFGDGTRLSIL.

The CDR3, as DNA: TGTGCCAGCAGCCCTGACAGTGCCCCCCGACGGAACTCTGGAAACACCATATATTTT. Translation: CASSPDSAPRRNSGNTIYF. The rearrangement uses TRBV7-2 and TRBJ1-3; D is possibly TRBD1 (5 bases). V shed 5 bases and J shed 0 bases, with 23 bases lying between them. The length of the CDR3 is 19 residues. Germline V CDR1 and CDR2: SGHTA, FQGNSA.

The chain joins TRBV19 to TRBJ1-1; 7 bases align to TRBD1. There are 13 residues in the CDR3. Germline loops: CDR1 LNHDA, CDR2 SQIVND (reference sequence). Trimming removed 0 bases from V and 6 bases from J; junction bases left unmatched: 1. DNA for the CDR3: TGTGCCAGTAGTATAGACAGGGGGGCTGAAGCTTTCTTT. It codes for CASSIDRGAEAFF.